Listed here is a single T cell receptor beta chain. This record belongs to a study of brain metastases from non-small cell lung cancer. With 3 bases removed from V and 8 bases from J, the gap between germline ends came to 6 bases. This CDR3 has 11 residues. The V gene's germline CDR1 is SGHRS and CDR2 YFSETQ. Some clones are missing from TCRdb's copy, which holds only in-frame ones; the method was immunoSEQ multiplex PCR. This table holds 2,500 to 3,000 clones, approximately 80% found once. The chain has TRBV5-1 and TRBJ2-1; maybe TRBD2 (6 bases). This TCR derives from a donor at least 40 years old with non-small cell lung cancer. Sample: tissue from a brain metastasis. The CDR3 protein is CASSWEDEQFF. CDR3 sequence (DNA): TGCGCCAGCAGCTGGGAGGATGAGCAGTTCTTC.